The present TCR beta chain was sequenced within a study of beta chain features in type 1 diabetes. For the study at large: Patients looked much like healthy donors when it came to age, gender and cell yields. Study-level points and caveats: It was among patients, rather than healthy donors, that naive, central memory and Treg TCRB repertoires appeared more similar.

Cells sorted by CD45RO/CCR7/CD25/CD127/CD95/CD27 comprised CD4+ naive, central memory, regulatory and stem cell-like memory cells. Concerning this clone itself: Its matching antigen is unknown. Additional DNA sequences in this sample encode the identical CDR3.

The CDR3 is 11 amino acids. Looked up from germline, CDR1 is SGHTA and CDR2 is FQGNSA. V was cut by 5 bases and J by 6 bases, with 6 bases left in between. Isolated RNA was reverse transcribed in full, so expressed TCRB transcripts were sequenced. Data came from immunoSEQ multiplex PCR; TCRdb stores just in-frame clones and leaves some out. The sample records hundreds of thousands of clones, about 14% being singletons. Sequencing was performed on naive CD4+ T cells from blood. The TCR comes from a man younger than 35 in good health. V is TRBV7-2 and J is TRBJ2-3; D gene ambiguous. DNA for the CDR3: TGTGCCAGCAGCCCCCAGGATACGCAGTATTTT. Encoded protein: CASSPQDTQYF. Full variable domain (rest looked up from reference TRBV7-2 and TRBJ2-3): GAGVSQSPSNKVTEKGKDVELRCDPISGHTALYWYRQSLGQGLEFLIYFQGNSAPDKSGLPSDRFSAERTGGSVSTLTIQRTQQEDSAVYLCASSPQDTQYFGPGTRLTVL.